This T cell receptor (beta chain) stems from a study of blood T cell repertoires in COVID-19. This CDR3 is 13 amino acids long. V lost 6 bases and J lost 4; bases outside the gene matches: 4. In the original workflow: The assay estimated nucleated cells by amplifying reference gene primers. TCRdb keeps only in-frame clones here, not all; method: immunoSEQ multiplex PCR. That table is the source of V, J and clone size, and D and trimming were worked out from the DNA. The profile shows some 250,000 clones, about 86% of them singletons. In its sample, this clone was seen once. The clonotype originates from a woman in her twenties or thirties who had recovered from COVID-19. The sample taken for sequencing was peripheral blood. This chain links TRBV12-3 or TRBV12-4 with TRBJ2-3, with 7 nucleotides matching TRBD1. CDR3 bases: TGTGCCAGCAGCACTACAGGGGCAGATACGCAGTATTTT. This gives the protein CASSTTGADTQYF.